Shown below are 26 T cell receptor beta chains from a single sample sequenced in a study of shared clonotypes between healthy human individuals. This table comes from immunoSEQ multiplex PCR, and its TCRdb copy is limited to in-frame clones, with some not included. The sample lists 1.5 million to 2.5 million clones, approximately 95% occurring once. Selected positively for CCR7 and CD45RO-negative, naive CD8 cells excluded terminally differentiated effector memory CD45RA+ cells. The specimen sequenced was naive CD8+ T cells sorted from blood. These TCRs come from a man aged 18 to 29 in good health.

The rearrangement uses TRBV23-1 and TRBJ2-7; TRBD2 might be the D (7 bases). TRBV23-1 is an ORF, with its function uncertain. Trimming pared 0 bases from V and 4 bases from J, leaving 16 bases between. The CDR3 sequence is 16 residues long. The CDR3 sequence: CASSQSRGPSTYEQYF. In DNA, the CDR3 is TGCGCCAGCAGTCAATCGCGGGGGCCATCCACGTACGAGCAGTACTTC.

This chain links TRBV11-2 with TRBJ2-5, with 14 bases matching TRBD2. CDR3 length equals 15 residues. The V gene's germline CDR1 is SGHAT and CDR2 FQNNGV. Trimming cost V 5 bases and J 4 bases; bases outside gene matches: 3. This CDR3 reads CASSGLAGGGETQYF. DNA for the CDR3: TGTGCCAGCAGCGGACTAGCGGGGGGAGGAGAGACCCAGTACTTC.

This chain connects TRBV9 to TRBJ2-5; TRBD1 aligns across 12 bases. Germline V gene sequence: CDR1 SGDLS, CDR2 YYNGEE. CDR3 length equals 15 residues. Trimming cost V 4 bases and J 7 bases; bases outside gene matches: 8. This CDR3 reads CASSLGTGGEGTQYF. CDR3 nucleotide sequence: TGTGCCAGCAGCCTCGGGACAGGGGGCGAGGGGACCCAGTACTTC.

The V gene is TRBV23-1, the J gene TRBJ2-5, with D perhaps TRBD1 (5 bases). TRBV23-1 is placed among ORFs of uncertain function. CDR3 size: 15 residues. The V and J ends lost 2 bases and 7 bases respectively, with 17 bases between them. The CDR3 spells CASSQQAGLAGTQYF. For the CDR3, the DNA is TGCGCCAGCAGTCAACAGGCAGGGCTTGCAGGGACCCAGTACTTC.

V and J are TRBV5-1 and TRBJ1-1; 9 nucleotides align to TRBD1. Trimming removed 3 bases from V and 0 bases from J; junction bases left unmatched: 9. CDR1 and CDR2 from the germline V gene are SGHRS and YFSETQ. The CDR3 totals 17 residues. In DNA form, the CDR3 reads TGCGCCAGCAGCTCGCTACCGGGACAGGGTATGAACACTGAAGCTTTCTTT. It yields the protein CASSSLPGQGMNTEAFF.

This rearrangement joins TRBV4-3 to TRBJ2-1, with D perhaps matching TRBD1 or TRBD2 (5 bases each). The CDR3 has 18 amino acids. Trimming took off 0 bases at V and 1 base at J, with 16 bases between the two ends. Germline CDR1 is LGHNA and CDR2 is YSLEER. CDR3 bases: TGCGCCAGCAGCCAAGAACCCCCGCCAGGGACGTCCTACAATGAGCAGTTCTTC. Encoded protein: CASSQEPPPGTSYNEQFF.

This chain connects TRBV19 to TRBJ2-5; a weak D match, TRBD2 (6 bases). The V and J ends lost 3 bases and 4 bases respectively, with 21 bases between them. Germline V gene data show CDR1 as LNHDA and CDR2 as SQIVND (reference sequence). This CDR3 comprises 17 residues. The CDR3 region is CASSINLVGGLRETQYF. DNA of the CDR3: TGTGCCAGTAGTATTAATCTTGTGGGGGGTTTGAGAGAGACCCAGTACTTC.

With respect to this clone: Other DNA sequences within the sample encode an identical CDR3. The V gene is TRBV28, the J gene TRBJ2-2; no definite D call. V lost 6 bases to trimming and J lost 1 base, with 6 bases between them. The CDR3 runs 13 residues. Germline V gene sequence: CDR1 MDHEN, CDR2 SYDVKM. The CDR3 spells CASSLQNTGELFF. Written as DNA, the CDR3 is TGTGCCAGCAGCCTGCAGAACACCGGGGAGCTGTTTTTT.

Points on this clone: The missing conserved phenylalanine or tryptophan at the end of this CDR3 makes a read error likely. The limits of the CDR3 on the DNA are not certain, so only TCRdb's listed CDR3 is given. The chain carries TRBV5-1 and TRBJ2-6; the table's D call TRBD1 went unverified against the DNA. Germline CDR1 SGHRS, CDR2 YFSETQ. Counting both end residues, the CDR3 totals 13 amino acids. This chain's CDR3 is CASPLGQGARFSL.

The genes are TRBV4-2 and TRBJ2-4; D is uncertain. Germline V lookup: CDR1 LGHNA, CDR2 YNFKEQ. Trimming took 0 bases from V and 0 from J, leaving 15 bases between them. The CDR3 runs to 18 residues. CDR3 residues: CASSQDEDLILAKNIQYF. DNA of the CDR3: TGTGCCAGCAGCCAAGATGAGGACCTTATCCTAGCCAAAAACATTCAGTACTTC.

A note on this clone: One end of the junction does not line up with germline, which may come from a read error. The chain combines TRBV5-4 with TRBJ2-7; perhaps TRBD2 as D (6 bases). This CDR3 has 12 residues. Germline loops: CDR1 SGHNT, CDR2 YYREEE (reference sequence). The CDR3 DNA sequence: TGTGCCGGCAGCTTGGGGGGCTACGAGCAGTACTTC. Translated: CAGSLGGYEQYF. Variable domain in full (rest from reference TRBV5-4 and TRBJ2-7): ETGVTQSPTHLIKTRGQQVTLRCSSQSGHNTVSWYQQALGQGPQFIFQYYREEENGRGNFPPRFSGLQFPNYSSELNVNALELDDSALYLCAGSLGGYEQYFGPGTRLTVT.

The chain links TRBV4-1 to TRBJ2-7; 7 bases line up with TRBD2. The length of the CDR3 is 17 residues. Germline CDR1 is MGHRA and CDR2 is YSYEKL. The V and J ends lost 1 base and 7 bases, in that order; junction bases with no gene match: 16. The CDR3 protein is CASSQGLGGAGSEEQYF. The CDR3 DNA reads TGCGCCAGCAGCCAAGGGCTTGGGGGAGCGGGGTCGGAAGAGCAGTACTTC.

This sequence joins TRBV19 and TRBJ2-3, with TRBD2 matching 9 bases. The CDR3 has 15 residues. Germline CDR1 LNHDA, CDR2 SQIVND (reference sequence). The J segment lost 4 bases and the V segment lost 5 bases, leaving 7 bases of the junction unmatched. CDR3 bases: TGTGCCAGTAGTCCCATAGCGGGAGAGGCAGATACGCAGTATTTT. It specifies CASSPIAGEADTQYF.

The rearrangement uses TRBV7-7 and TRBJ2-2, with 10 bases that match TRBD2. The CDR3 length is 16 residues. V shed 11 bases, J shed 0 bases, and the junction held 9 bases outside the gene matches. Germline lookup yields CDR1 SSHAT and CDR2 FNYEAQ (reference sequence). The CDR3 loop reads CAVLLAGLTNTGELFF. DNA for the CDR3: TGTGCCGTGCTACTAGCGGGGCTTACGAACACCGGGGAGCTGTTTTTT. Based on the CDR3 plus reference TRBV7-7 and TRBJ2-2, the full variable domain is GAGVSQSPRYKVTKRGQDVTLRCDPISSHATLYWYQQALGQGPEFLTYFNYEAQPDKSGLPSDRFSAERPEGSISTLTIQRTEQRDSAMYRCAVLLAGLTNTGELFFGEGSRLTVL.

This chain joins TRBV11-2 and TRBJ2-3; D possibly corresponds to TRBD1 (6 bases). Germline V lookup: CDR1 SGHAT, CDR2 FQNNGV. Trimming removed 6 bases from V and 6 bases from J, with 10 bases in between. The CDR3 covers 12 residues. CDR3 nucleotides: TGTGCCAGCAGTTACAGGGAGGATACGCAGTATTTT. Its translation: CASSYREDTQYF. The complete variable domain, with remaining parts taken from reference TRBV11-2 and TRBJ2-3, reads EAGVAQSPRYKIIEKRQSVAFWCNPISGHATLYWYQQILGQGPKLLIQFQNNGVVDDSQLPKDRFSAERLKGVDSTLKIQPAKLEDSAVYLCASSYREDTQYFGPGTRLTVL.

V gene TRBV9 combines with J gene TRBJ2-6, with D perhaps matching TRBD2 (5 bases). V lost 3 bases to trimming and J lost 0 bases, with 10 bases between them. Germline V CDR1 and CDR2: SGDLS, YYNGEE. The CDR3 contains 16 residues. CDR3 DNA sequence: TGTGCCAGCAGCGACCTAGCCCGCTCTGGGGCCAACGTCCTGACTTTC. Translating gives CASSDLARSGANVLTF. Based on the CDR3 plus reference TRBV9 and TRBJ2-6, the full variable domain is DSGVTQTPKHLITATGQRVTLRCSPRSGDLSVYWYQQSLDQGLQFLIQYYNGEERAKGNILERFSAQQFPDLHSELNLSSLELGDSALYFCASSDLARSGANVLTFGAGSRLTVL.

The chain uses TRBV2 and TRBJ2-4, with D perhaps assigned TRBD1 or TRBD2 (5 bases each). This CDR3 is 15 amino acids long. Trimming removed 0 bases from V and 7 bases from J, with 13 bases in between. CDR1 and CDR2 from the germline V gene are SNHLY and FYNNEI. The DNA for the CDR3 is TGTGCCAGCAGTGAAGCAGGGGCCGGGGAGAACATTCAGTACTTC. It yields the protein CASSEAGAGENIQYF.

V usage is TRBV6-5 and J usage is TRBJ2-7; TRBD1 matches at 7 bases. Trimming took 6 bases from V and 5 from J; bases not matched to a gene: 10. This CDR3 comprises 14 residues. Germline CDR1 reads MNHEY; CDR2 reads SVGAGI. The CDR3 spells CASRPRTGADEQYF. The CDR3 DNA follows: TGTGCCAGCAGACCTCGGACAGGCGCGGACGAGCAGTACTTC.

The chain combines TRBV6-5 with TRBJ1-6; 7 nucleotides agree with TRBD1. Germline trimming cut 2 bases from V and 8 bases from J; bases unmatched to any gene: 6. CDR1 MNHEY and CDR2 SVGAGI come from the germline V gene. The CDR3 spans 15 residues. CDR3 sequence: CASSYLGTEDSPLHF. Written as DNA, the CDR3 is TGTGCCAGCAGTTACCTTGGGACAGAGGATTCACCCCTCCACTTT.

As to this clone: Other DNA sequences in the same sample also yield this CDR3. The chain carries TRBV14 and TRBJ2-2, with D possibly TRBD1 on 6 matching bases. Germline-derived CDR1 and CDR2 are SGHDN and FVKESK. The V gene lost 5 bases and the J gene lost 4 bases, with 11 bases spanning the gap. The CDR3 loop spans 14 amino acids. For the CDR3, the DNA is TGTGCCAGCAGCTTGCTAGGGGGCACCGGGGAGCTGTTTTTT. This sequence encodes CASSLLGGTGELFF.

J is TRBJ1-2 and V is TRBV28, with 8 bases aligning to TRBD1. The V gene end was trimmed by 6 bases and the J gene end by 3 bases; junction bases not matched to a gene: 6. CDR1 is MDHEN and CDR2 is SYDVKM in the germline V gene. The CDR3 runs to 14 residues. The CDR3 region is CASRMTGDDYGYTF. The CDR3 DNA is TGTGCCAGCAGAATGACAGGGGACGACTATGGCTACACCTTC.

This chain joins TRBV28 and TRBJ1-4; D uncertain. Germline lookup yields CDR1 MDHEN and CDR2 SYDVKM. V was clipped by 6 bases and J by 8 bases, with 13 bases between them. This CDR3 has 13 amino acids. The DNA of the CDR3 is TGTGCCAGCAGCTTGTGGGTAGAGGAAAAACTGTTTTTT. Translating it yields CASSLWVEEKLFF. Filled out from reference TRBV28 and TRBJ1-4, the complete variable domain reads DVKVTQSSRYLVKRTGEKVFLECVQDMDHENMFWYRQDPGLGLRLIYFSYDVKMKEKGDIPEGYSVSREKKERFSLILESASTNQTSMYLCASSLWVEEKLFFGSGTQLSVL.

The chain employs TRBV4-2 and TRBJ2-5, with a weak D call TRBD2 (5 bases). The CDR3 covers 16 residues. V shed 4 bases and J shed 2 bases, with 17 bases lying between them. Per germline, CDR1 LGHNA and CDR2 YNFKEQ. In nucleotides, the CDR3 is TGTGCCAGCAGCCCCACCGTCGCGGGTAGGCAAGAGACCCAGTACTTC. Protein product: CASSPTVAGRQETQYF.

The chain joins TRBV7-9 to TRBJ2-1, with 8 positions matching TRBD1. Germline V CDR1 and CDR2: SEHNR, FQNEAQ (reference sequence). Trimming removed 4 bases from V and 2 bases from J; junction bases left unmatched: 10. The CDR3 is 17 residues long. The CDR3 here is CASSSNSGQGTYNEQFF. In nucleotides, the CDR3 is TGTGCCAGCAGCTCCAACTCAGGACAGGGCACCTACAATGAGCAGTTCTTC.

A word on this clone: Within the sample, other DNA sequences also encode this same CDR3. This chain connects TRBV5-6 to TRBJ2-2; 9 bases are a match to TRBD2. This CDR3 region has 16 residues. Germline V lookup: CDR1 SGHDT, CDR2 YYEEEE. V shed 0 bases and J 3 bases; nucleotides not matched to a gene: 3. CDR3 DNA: TGTGCCAGCAGCTTGGGGCTAGCGGGGTACACCGGGGAGCTGTTTTTT. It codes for CASSLGLAGYTGELFF.

CDR3 region: CASSISSYEQYF. The CDR3 bases are TGCGCCAGCAGTATAAGCTCCTACGAGCAGTACTTC. This chain joins TRBV10-1 and TRBJ2-7; D ambiguous. The V end was cut by 5 bases, the J end by 0 bases, with 5 bases between. Germline assignment: CDR1 WNHNN and CDR2 SYGVQD (reference sequence). This CDR3 is built from 12 residues.